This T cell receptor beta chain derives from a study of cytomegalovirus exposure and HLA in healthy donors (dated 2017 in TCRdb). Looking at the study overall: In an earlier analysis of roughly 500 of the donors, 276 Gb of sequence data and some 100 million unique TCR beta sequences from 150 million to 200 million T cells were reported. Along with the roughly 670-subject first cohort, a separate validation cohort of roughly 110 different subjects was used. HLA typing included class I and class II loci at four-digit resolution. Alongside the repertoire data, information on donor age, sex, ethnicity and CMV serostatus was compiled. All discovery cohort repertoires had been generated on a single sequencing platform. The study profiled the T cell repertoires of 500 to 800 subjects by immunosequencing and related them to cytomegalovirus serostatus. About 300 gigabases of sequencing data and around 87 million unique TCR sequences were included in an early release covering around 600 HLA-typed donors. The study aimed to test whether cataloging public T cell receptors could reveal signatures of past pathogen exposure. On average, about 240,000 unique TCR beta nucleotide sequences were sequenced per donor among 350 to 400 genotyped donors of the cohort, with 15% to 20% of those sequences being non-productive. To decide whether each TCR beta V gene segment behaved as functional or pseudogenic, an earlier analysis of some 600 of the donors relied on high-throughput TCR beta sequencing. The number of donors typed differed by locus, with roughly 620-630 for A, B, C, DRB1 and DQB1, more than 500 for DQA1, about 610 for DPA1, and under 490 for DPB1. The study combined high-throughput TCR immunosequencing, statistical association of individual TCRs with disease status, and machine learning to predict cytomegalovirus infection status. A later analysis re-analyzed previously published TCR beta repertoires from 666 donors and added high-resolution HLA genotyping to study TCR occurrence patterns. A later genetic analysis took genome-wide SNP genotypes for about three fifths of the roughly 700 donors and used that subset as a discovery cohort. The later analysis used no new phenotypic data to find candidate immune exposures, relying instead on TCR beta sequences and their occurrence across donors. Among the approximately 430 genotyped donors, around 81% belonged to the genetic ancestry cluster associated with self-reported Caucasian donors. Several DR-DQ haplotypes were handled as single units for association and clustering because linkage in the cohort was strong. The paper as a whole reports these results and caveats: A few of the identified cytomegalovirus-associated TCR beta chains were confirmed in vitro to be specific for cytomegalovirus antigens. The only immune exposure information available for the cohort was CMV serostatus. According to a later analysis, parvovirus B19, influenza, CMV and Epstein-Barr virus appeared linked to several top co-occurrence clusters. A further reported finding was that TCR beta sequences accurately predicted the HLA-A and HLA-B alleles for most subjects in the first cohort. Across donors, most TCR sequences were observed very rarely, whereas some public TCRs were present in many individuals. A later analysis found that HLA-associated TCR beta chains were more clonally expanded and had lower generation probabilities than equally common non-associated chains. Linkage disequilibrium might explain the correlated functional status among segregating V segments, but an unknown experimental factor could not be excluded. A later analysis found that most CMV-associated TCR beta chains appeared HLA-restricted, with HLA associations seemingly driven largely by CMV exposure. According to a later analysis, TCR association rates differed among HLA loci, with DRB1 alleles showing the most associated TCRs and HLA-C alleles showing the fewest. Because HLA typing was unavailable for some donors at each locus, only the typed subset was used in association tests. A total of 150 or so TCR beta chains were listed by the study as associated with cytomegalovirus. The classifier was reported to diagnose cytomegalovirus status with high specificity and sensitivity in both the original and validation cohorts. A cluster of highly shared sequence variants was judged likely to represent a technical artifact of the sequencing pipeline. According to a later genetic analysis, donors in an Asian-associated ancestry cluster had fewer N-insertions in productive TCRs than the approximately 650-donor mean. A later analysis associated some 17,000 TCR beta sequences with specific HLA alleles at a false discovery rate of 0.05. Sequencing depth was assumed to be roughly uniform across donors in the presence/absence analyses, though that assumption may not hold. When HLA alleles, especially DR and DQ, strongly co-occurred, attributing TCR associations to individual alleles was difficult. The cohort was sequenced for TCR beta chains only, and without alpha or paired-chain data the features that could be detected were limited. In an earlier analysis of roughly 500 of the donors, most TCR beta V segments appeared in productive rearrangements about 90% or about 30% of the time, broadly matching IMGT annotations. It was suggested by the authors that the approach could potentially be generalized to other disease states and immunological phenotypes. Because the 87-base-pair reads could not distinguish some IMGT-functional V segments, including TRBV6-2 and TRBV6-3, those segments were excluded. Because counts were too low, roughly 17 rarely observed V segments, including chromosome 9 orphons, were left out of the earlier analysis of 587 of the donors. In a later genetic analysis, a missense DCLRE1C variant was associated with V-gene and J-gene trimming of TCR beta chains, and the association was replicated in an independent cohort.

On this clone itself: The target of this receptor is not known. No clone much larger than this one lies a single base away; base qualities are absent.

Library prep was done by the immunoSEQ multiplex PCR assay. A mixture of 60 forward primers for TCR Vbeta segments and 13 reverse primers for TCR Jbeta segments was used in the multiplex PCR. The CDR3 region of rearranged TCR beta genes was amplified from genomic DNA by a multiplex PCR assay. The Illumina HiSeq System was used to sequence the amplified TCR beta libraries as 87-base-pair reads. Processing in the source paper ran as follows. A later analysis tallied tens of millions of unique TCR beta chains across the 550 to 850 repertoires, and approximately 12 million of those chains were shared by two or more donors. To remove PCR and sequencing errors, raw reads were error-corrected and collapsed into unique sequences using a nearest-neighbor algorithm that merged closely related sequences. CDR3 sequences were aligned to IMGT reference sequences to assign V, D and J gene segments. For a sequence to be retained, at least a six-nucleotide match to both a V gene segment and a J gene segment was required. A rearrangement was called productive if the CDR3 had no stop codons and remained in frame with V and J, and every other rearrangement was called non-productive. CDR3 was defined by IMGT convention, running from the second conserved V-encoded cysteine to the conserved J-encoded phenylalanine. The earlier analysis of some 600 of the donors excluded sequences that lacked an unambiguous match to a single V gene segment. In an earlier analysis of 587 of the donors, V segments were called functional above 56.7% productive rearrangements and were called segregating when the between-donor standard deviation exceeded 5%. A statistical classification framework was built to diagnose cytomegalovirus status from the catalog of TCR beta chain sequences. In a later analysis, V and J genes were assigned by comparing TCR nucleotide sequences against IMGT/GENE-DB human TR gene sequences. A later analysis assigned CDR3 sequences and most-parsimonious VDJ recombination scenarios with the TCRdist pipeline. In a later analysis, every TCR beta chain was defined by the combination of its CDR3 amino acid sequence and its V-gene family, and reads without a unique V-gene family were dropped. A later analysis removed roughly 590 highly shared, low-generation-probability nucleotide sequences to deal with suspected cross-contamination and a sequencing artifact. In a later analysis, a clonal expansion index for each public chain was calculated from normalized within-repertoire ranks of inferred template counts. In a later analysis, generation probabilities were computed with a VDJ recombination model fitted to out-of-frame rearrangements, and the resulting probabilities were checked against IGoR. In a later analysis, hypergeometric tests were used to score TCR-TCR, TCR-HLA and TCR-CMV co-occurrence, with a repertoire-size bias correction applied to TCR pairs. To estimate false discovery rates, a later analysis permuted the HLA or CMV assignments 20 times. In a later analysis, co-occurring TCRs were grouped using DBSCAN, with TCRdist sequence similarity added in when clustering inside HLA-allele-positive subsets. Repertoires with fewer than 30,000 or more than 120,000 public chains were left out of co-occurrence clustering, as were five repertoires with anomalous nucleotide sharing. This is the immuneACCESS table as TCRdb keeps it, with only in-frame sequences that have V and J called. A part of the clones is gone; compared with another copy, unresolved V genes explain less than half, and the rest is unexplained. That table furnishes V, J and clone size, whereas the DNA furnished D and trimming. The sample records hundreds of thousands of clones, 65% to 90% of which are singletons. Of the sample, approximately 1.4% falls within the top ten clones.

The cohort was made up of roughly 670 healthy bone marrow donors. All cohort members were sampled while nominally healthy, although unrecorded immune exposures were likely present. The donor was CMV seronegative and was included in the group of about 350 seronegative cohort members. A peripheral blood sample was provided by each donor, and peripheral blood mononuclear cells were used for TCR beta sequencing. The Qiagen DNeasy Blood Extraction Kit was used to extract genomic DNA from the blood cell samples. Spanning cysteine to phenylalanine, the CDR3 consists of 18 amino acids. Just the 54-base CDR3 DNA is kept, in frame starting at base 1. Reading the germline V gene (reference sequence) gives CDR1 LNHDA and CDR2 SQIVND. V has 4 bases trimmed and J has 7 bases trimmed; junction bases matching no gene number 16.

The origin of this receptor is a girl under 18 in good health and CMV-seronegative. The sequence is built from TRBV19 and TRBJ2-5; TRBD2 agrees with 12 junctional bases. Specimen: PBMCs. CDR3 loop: CASSKSPKTSGSLPTQYF. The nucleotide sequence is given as TGTGCCAGTAGTAAGTCCCCCAAGACTAGCGGGAGCCTTCCGACCCAGTACTTC.